Sequencing of this T cell receptor (beta chain) was carried out in a study of cytomegalovirus exposure and HLA in healthy donors. On the study more broadly: Early released data had tens of millions of unique TCRs, all coming from HLA-typed donors.

This CDR3 contains 19 residues. The trim removed 4 bases at V and 7 bases at J, leaving 19 bases unmatched. CDR1 is LNHDA and CDR2 is SQIVND in the germline V gene (reference sequence). Study-wide results and caveats: Earlier results showed most TCR beta V segments being productive about 87% or about 30% of the time.

Amplification used 60 Vbeta primers and 13 Jbeta primers. The data were produced by immunoSEQ multiplex PCR, yet TCRdb's version contains in-frame clones alone and is incomplete. The table includes some 180,000 clones, 8.5% to 10% detected once. Concerning this clone: No antigen is known for it.

The source of this sequence is a young woman in good health and CMV-seropositive. The gene calls are TRBV19 and TRBJ2-3; TRBD2 aligns across 11 bases. The material sequenced was PBMCs. CDR3 in amino acids: CASSTESKTRLAGRNTQYF. The CDR3 DNA sequence: TGTGCCAGTAGTACGGAATCAAAGACTAGACTAGCGGGACGTAATACGCAGTATTTT.